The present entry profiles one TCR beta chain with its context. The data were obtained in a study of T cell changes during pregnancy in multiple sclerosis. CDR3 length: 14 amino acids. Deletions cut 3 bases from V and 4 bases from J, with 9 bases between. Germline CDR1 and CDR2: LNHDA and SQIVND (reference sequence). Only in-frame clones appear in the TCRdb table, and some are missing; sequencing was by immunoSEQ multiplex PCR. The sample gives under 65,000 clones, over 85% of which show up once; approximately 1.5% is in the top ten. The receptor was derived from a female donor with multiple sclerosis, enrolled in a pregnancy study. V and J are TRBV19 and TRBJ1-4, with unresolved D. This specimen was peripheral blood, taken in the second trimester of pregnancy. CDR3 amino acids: CASSMGGYNEKLFF. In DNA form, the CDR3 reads TGTGCCAGTAGTATGGGAGGGTATAATGAAAAACTGTTTTTT.